The T cell receptor beta chain described here comes from a study of cytomegalovirus exposure and HLA in healthy donors. Remarks on this clone: The antigen is not known.

The germline V gene encodes CDR1 SGDLS and CDR2 YYNGEE. The CDR3 is 16 amino acids. Losses at the gene ends were 0 bases for V and 1 base for J; bases not matched to a gene: 3. Measured with immunoSEQ multiplex PCR; TCRdb has only the in-frame clones, and not every one. The sample includes 350,000 or so clones, 86% of them seen just once. Findings and limits, study-wide: It was found in a later analysis that first-cohort TCR clusters tended to co-occur in the approximately 120 validation repertoires.

The chain recombines TRBV9 with TRBJ2-2; 7 bases fit TRBD2. This TCR derives from a woman aged 18-35 years in good health and CMV-seronegative. The material sequenced was PBMCs. The CDR3 DNA follows: TGTGCCAGCAGCGTAGTGGCTAGCGGGAACACCGGGGAGCTGTTTTTT. Amino acid sequence: CASSVVASGNTGELFF.